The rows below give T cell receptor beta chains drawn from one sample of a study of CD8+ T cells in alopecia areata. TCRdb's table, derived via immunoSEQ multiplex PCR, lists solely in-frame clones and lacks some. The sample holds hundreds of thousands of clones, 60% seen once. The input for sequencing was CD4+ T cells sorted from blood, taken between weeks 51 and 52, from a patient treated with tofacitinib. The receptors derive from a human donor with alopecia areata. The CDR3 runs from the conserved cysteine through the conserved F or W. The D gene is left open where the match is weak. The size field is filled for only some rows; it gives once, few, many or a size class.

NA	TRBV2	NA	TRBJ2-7	CASSEAGILSYEQYF	TGTGCCAGCAGTGAAGCGGGAATACTCTCCTACGAGCAGTACTTC
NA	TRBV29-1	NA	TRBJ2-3	CSVVTGTDTQYF	TGCAGCGTCGTCACAGGGACAGATACGCAGTATTTT
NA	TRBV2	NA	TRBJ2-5	CASSRSETQYF	TGTGCCAGCAGCCGCAGTGAGACCCAGTACTTC
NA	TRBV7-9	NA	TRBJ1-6	CASSSGTQHSPLHF	TGTGCCAGCAGCTCCGGTACACAACATTCACCCCTCCACTTT
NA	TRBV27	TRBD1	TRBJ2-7	CASGAYRQGGPYEQYF	TGTGCCAGCGGTGCATACCGACAGGGGGGTCCCTACGAGCAGTACTTC
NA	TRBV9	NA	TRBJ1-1	CASSVGAGPNTEAFF	TGTGCCAGCAGCGTAGGGGCAGGGCCGAACACGGAAGCTTTCTTT
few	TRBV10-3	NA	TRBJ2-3	CAISEGGTDTQYF	TGTGCCATCAGTGAGGGAGGCACAGATACGCAGTATTTT
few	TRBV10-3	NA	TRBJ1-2	CAIKSDRQGIDYTF	TGTGCCATCAAGAGTGATCGGCAGGGGATTGACTACACCTTC
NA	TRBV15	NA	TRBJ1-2	CATSSSGTVANYGYTF	TGTGCCACCAGCAGCTCCGGGACGGTAGCTAACTATGGCTACACCTTC
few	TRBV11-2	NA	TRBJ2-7	CASSSVYEQYF	TGTGCCAGCAGCTCCGTCTACGAGCAGTACTTC
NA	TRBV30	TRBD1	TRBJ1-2	CAWSYGGGDYGYTF	TGTGCCTGGAGTTATGGAGGGGGCGACTATGGCTACACCTTC
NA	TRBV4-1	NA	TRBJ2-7	CASSEGRSYEQYF	TGCGCCAGCTCGGAGGGACGATCCTACGAGCAGTACTTC
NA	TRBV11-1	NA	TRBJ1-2	CASTPGTLGNYGYTF	TGTGCCAGCACTCCCGGGACCCTAGGAAACTATGGCTACACCTTC
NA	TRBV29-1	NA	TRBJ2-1	CSVRLPRRGDEQFF	TGCAGCGTTCGGCTGCCACGCCGGGGCGATGAGCAGTTCTTC
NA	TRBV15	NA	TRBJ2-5	CATSRVSAETQYF	TGTGCCACCAGCAGAGTTAGTGCAGAGACCCAGTACTTC